The entry below gives a single T cell receptor (beta chain) sequence along with its context. The CDR3 spans 13 residues. CDR1 is GTSNPN and CDR2 is SVGIG in the germline V gene (reference sequence). V gave up 7 bases and J gave up 4 bases; unmatched junction bases: 9. Repertoires were generated with immunoSEQ multiplex PCR, while TCRdb's copy carries only in-frame clones and drops some. Among about 530,000 clones listed, about 88% were seen once. The sample belongs to a study of blood T cell repertoires in COVID-19. Overall study context: The cDNA or gDNA used as material had been derived from T cells, B-cell-depleted T cells, or PBMCs.

The chain links TRBV30 to TRBJ1-2; 7 bases are shared with TRBD1. This receptor was taken from a woman aged 50 to 60 with COVID-19, enrolled during active disease. The sequenced material came from peripheral blood. CDR3 residues: CAFKRGDSYGYTF. DNA for the CDR3: TGTGCCTTTAAGAGGGGGGACAGCTATGGCTACACCTTC.